This TCR beta chain emerged from a study of CD8 T cells in ankylosing spondylitis (dated 2017 in TCRdb). With respect to the entire study: The study profiled T cell receptor beta repertoires in healthy donors and ankylosing spondylitis patients to find disease-linked TCR variants. The full study cohort was made up of about 25 ankylosing spondylitis patients and some 100 healthy donors. Peripheral blood samples were taken, and synovial fluid was additionally collected from ankylosing spondylitis patients. The paper as a whole reports these results and caveats: Some motif variants had previously been reported in the synovial fluid and blood of reactive arthritis patients, which suggests shared mechanisms of disease initiation. The disease-linked clones showed a CD8+ phenotype and occurred at relatively low frequencies in peripheral blood. The disease-linked clones were reported as significantly enriched in matched synovial fluid samples from ankylosing spondylitis patients. Blood from ankylosing spondylitis patients appeared to be characterized by a TCR beta motif made up of under ten highly homologous amino acid variants.

The sample was run on an Illumina HiSeq 2500. Quantitative 5'-RACE with molecular barcodes was the method used to prepare the TCR beta libraries. Under the source paper's analysis protocol: To identify disease-linked TCR variants, a new computational method was used, one built on a probabilistic model of VDJ rearrangement. TCRdb applied fastp at Q25 and MiXCR to the public reads, then kept only in-frame beta chains. CDR3 protein duplicates are merged, each entry listing the most common genes and DNA. Clone size and V and J calls follow TCRdb, not the original study. A total of under 950,000 distinct CDR3 sequences appear in this sample, around 20% of them only once. In total, the top ten clones hold around 20% of the sample. This clonotype was seen a handful of times. Its specific antigen is unknown. No per-base quality is available; no much larger clone lies one base away. From the cysteine through the phenylalanine, the CDR3 covers 16 amino acids. This entry keeps only the CDR3 DNA: 48 bases, framed from base 1. As encoded in the germline V gene (reference sequence), CDR1 is MNHEY while CDR2 is SMNVEV. The junction carries 17 bases between V and J, which are trimmed by 5 bases and 1 base respectively.

Recombination joined TRBV27 with TRBJ1-2; matching of 5 bases hints at TRBD1 as the D gene. The receptor was isolated from a male donor with ankylosing spondylitis. The sample consisted of blood, either unsorted or a sorted T cell fraction (not recorded which). The CDR3 protein: CASSLSLGAVNYGYTF. The base sequence is TGTGCCAGCAGTCTCTCACTTGGGGCAGTTAACTATGGCTACACCTTC.